A single T cell receptor (beta chain) is shown here with its context. Per germline, CDR1 LNHDA and CDR2 SQIVND (reference sequence). J was trimmed by 7 bases and V by 3 bases; bases with no gene match: 5. The CDR3 loop spans 14 amino acids. This sample is part of a study of blood T cell repertoires in COVID-19. About the research overall: The analysed material was cDNA or gDNA that came from T cells, B-cell-depleted T cells, or PBMCs.

Original methodology: From reference gene primer amplification, estimates of nucleated cell counts were derived. Repertoires were generated with immunoSEQ multiplex PCR, while TCRdb's copy carries only in-frame clones and drops some. The V and J calls and clone size were taken over from that table, and D and trimming were inferred from the DNA. The sample shows about 53,000 clones, 75% to 90% of them seen only once. V is TRBV19 and J is TRBJ1-5; 8 bases fit TRBD1. Input material: peripheral blood. This receptor was taken from a man older than 75 with acute or convalescent COVID-19. The CDR3 DNA follows: TGTGCCAGTAGTATGAGGACAGGGTTACAGCCCCAGCATTTT. Translated: CASSMRTGLQPQHF.